These T cell receptor beta chains were read from a single sample in a study of shared clonotypes between healthy human individuals. Profiled with immunoSEQ multiplex PCR; TCRdb holds only in-frame clones, not every one. The table lists 520,000 or so clones, 79% of them singletons, with over 10% in the top ten. The sample comprised PBMCs. These receptors came from a middle-aged woman in good health. Some clones in this sample may be carry-over from other donors' samples. Each CDR3 is given with its conserved first and last residue. Fields, in order: J gene, V gene, CDR3 protein.

TRBJ1-1	TRBV30	CAWSGQLTEAFF
TRBJ2-1	TRBV9	CASSVEGRAGGSYNEQFF
TRBJ2-2	TRBV4-3	CASSQAIQGDAGELFF
TRBJ2-2	TRBV5-1	CASSFDPNTGELFF
TRBJ2-7	TRBV7-2	CASSPPSDRDRDYEQYF
TRBJ1-2	TRBV27	CASSPPQKTGDLYYGYTF
TRBJ1-1	TRBV6-5	CASSYPEYRQVPSFF
TRBJ2-2	TRBV5-1	CASSLVGQGTGELFF
TRBJ1-1	TRBV27	CASSFGGKTEAFF
TRBJ2-3	TRBV6-5	CASSYGSSGLTDTQYF
TRBJ2-1	TRBV30	CAWSQDAYNEQFF
TRBJ2-5	TRBV11-1	CASSLWTDQETQYF
TRBJ2-6	TRBV18	CASSPLQGPGANVLTF
TRBJ2-7	TRBV7-2	CASSLGQNEQYF
TRBJ2-2	TRBV28	CASNWATGELFF